These T cell receptor beta chains were read from a single sample in a study of CD8 T cells in ankylosing spondylitis. TCRdb ran MiXCR on the 5' RACE reads and lists one entry per CDR3 protein. The sample lists about 150,000 distinct CDR3 sequences, more than 40% occurring once. Material for sequencing was synovial fluid, either unsorted or a sorted T cell fraction (not recorded which). The origin of the receptors is a male donor with ankylosing spondylitis. Each CDR3 is given with its conserved first and last residue. The order of the fields is V gene, clone size, J gene, CDR3 protein. Expanded clones are given a class, and other clones once, few, many or no size at all.

>TRBV24-1|NA|TRBJ1-3
CATSEEADGGNTIYF
>TRBV2|NA|TRBJ2-1
CASRPGPGGDEQFF
>TRBV6-2/TRBV6-3|NA|TRBJ2-7
CASSYQGAGYEQYF
>TRBV28|few|TRBJ2-6
CASSPGTGGSGANVLTF
>TRBV2|medium-sized|TRBJ2-3
CASKRFSTDTQYF
>TRBV16|NA|TRBJ2-7
CASSQSPWALEQYF
>TRBV2|NA|TRBJ2-3
CASEEADTQYF
>TRBV4-1|once|TRBJ2-3
CASSQDPRTDMSTDTQYF
>TRBV14|NA|TRBJ1-1
CASSILGHYAEAFF
>TRBV12-2|NA|TRBJ1-4
CASRLEVRINEKLFF